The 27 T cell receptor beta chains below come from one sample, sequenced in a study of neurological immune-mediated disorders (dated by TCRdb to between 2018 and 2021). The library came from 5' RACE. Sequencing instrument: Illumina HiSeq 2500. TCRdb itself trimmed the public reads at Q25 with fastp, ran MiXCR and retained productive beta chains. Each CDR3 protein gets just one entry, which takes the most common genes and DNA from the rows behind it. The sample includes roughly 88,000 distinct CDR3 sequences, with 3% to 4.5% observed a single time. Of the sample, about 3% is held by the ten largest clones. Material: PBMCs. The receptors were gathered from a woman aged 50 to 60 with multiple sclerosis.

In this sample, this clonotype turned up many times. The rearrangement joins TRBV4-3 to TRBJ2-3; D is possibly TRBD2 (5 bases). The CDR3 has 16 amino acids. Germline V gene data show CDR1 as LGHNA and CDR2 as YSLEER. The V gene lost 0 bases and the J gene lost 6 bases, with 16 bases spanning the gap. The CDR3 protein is CASSQDGSHPRDTQYF. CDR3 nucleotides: TGCGCCAGCAGCCAAGATGGGAGCCATCCTAGGGATACGCAGTATTTT.

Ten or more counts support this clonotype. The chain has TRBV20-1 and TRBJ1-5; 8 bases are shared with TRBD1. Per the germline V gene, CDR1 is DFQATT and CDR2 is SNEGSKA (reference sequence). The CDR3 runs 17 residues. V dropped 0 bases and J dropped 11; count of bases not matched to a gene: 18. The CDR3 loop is CSARDTPGTGSPGAQHF. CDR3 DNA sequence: TGCAGTGCTAGAGACACCCCCGGGACAGGCTCCCCGGGAGCCCAGCATTTT.

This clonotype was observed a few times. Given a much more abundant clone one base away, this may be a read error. The CDR3 DNA sequence: TGTGACAGCAGCTTCGATGGCTACGAGCAGTACTTC. This encodes CDSSFDGYEQYF. The chain couples TRBV11-1 to TRBJ2-7; D is undetermined. Germline CDR1 is SGHAT and CDR2 is FQDESV (reference sequence). There are 12 residues in the CDR3.

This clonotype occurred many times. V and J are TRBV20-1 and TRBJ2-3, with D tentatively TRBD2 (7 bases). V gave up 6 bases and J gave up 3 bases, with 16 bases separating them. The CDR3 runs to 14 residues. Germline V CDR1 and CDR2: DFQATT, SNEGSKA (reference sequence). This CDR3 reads CSASAGARTDTQYF. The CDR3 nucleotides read TGCAGTGCCTCCGCGGGGGCGCGTACAGATACGCAGTATTTT.

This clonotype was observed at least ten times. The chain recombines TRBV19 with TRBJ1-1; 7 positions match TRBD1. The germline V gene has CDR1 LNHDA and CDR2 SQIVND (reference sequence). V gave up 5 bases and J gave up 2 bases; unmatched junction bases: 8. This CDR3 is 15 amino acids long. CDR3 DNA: TGTGCCAGTAGTCTGAGACAGGGACACAACACTGAAGCTTTCTTT. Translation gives CASSLRQGHNTEAFF.

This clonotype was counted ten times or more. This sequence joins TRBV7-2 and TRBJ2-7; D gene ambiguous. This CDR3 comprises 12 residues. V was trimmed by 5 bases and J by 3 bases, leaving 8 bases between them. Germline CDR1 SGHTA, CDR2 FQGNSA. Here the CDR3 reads CASSPRYYEQYF. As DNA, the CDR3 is TGTGCCAGCAGCCCCCGGTACTACGAGCAGTACTTC.

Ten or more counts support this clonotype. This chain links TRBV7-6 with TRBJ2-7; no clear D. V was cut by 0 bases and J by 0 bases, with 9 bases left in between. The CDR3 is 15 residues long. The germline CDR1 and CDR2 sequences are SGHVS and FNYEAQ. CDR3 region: CASSLAIGLSYEQYF. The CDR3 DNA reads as TGTGCCAGCAGCTTAGCGATAGGCCTCTCCTACGAGCAGTACTTC.

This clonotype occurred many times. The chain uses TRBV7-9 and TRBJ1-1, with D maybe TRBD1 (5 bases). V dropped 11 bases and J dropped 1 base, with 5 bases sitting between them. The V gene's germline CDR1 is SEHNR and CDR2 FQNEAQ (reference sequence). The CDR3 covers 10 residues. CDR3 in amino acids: CAGGNTEAFF. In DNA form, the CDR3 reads TGTGCCGGGGGGAACACTGAAGCTTTCTTT.

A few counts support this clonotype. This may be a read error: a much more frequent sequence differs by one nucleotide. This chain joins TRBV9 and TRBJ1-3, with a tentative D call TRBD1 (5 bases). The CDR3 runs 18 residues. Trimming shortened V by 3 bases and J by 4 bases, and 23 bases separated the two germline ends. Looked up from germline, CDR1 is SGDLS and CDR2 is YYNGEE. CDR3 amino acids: CASSGRQSFLWRGNTIYF. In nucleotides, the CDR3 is TGTGCCAGCAGCGGGAGACAGAGTTTTTTGTGGAGGGGAAACACCATATATTTT. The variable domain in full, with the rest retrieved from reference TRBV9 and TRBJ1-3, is DSGVTQTPKHLITATGQRVTLRCSPRSGDLSVYWYQQSLDQGLQFLIQYYNGEERAKGNILERFSAQQFPDLHSELNLSSLELGDSALYFCASSGRQSFLWRGNTIYFGEGSWLTVV.

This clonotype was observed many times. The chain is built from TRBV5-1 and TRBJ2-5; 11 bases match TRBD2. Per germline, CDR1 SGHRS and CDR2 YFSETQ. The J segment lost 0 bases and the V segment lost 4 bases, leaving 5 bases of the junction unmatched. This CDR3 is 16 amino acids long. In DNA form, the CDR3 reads TGCGCCAGCAGCACGGGACTAGCGGAGTACCAAGAGACCCAGTACTTC. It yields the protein CASSTGLAEYQETQYF.

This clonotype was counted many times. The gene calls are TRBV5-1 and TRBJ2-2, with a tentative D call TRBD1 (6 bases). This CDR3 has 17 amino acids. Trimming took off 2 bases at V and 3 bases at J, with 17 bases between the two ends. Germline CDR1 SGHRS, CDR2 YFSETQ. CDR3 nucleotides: TGCGCCAGCAGCTTCCTCAGCCCAGGGACATACACCGGGGAGCTGTTTTTT. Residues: CASSFLSPGTYTGELFF.

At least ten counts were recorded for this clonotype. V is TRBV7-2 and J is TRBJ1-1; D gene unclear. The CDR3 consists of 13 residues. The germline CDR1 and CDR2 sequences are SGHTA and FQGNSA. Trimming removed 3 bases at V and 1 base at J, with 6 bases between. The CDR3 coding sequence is TGTGCCAGCAGCTTGTCTTGGAACACTGAAGCTTTCTTT. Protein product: CASSLSWNTEAFF. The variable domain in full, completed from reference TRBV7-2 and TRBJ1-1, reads GAGVSQSPSNKVTEKGKDVELRCDPISGHTALYWYRQSLGQGLEFLIYFQGNSAPDKSGLPSDRFSAERTGGSVSTLTIQRTQQEDSAVYLCASSLSWNTEAFFGQGTRLTVV.

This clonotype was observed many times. CDR3 nucleotides: TGCAGTGCTACCAGGACAGACTACAATGAGCAGTTCTTC. It is translated as CSATRTDYNEQFF. The chain combines TRBV20-1 with TRBJ2-1; a weak D match, TRBD1 (6 bases). The V gene lost 4 bases and the J gene lost 3 bases, with 10 bases spanning the gap. The length of the CDR3 is 13 residues. Germline V gene lookup returns CDR1 DFQATT and CDR2 SNEGSKA (reference sequence).

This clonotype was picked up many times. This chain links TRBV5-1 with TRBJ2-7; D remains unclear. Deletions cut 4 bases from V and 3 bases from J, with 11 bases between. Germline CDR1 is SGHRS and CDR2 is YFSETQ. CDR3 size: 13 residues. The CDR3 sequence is CASSPDSYYEQYF. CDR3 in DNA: TGCGCCAGCAGCCCAGACTCGTACTACGAGCAGTACTTC.

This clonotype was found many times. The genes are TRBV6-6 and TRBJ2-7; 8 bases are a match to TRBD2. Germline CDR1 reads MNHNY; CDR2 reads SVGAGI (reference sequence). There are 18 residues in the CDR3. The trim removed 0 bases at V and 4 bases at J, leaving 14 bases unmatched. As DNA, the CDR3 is TGTGCCAGCAGTTACTCGAACGCGGGAGGTCGGACGGAATACGAGCAGTACTTC. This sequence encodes CASSYSNAGGRTEYEQYF.

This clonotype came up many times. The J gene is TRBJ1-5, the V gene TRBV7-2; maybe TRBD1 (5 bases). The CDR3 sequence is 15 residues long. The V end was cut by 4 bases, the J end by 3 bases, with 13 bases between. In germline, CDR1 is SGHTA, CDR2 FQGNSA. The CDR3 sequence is CASSSPPGNNQPQHF. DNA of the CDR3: TGTGCCAGCAGCTCTCCCCCAGGGAACAATCAGCCCCAGCATTTT.

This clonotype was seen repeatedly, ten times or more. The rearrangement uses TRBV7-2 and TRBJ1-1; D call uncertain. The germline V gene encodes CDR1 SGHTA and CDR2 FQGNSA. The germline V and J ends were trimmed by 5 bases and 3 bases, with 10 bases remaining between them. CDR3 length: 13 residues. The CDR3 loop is CASSPGGYTEAFF. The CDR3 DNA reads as TGTGCCAGCAGCCCCGGTGGGTACACTGAAGCTTTCTTT.

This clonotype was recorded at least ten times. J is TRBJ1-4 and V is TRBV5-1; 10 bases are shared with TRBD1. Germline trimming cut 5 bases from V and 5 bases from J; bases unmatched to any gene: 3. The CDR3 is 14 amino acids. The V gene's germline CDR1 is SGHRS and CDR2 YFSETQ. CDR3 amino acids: CASRTDRGNEKLFF. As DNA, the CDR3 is TGCGCCAGCAGGACGGACAGGGGGAATGAAAAACTGTTTTTT.

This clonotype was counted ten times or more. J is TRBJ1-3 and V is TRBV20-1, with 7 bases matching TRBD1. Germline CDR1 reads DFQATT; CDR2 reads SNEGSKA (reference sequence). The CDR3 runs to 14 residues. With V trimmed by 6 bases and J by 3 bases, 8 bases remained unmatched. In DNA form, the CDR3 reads TGCAGTGCAGACGACAGGGCGAGTGGAAACACCATATATTTT. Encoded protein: CSADDRASGNTIYF.

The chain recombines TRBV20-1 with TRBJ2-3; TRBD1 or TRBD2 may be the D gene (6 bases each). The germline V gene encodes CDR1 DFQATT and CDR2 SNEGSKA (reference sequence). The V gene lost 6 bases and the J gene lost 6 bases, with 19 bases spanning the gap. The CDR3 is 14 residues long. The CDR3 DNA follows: TGCAGTGCCGAATCCGGGGGTAGGGGGGATACGCAGTATTTT. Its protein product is CSAESGGRGDTQYF.

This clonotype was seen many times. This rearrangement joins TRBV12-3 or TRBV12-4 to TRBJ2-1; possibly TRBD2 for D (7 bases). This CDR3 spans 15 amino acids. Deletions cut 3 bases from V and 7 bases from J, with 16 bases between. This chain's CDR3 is CASSLGGASKNEQFF. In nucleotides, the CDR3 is TGTGCCAGCAGTTTGGGGGGGGCCAGTAAGAATGAGCAGTTCTTC.

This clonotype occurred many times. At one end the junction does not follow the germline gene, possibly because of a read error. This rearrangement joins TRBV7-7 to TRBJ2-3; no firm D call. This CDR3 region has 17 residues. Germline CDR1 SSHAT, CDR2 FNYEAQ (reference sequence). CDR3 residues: CASSPTSWAVGTDTQYF. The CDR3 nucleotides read TGTGCTAGCAGCCCAACTTCCTGGGCGGTGGGCACAGATACGCAGTATTTT.

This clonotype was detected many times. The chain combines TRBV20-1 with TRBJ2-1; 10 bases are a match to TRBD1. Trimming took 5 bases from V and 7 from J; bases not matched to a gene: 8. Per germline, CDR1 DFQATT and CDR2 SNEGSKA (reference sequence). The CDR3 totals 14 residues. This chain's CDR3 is CSAADRGRSNEQFF. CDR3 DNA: TGCAGTGCTGCAGACAGGGGGCGCTCGAATGAGCAGTTCTTC.

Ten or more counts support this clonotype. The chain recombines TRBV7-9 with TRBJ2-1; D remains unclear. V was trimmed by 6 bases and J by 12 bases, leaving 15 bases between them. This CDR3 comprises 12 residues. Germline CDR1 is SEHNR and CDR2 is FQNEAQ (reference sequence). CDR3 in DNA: TGTGCCAGCAGTTTGATTCCCGTACCGCAGTTCTTC. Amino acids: CASSLIPVPQFF.

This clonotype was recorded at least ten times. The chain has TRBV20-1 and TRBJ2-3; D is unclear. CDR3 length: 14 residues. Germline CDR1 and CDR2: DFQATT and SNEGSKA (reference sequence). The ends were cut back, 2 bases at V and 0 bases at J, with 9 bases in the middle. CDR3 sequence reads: CSARHKTSTDTQYF. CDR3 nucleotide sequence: TGCAGTGCTAGACATAAAACTAGCACAGATACGCAGTATTTT.

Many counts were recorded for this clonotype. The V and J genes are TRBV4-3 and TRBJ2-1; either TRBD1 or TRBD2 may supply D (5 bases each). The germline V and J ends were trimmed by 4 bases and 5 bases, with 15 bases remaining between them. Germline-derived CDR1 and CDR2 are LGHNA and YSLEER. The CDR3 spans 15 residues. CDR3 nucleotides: TGCGCCAGCAGCCTAATCCGGGACCAAGACAATGAGCAGTTCTTC. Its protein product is CASSLIRDQDNEQFF.

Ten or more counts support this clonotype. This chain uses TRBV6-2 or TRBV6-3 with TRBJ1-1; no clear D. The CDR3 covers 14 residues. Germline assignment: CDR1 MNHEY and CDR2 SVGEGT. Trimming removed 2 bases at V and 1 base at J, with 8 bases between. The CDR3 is CASSYSVGNTEAFF. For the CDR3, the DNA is TGTGCCAGCAGTTACAGTGTTGGGAACACTGAAGCTTTCTTT.